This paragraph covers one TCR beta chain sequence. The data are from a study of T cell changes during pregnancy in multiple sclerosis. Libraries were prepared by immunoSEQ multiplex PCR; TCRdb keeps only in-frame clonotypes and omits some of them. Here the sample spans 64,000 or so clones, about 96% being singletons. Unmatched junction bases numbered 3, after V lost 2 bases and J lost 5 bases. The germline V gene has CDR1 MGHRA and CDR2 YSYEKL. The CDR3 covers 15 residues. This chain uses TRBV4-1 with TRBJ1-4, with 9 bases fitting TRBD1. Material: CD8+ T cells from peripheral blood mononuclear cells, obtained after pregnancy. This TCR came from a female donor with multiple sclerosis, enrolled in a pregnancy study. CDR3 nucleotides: TGCGCCAGCAGCCAATACAGGGGGCGCAATGAAAAACTGTTTTTT. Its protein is CASSQYRGRNEKLFF.